The following is a T cell receptor beta chain sequence with its context. This sample stems from a study of control samples from healthy donors and cancer patients. Sequenced by immunoSEQ multiplex PCR; TCRdb stores in-frame clones only, minus some. This table holds fewer than 250,000 clones, about nine tenths found once. The CDR3 extends over 13 amino acids. The V end was cut by 3 bases, the J end by 2 bases, with 8 bases between. The germline gives CDR1 MNHEY, CDR2 SMNVEV (reference sequence). The receptor was isolated from a man aged 25 to 45 in good health. The sample was blood. The V call is TRBV27, the J call TRBJ2-7; unclear D gene. The CDR3 DNA sequence: TGTGCCAGCAGTTTGCAGACGCCCTACGAGCAGTACTTC. It yields the protein CASSLQTPYEQYF.